The subject of this entry is one TCR beta chain. The table lists this clone with a few counts. Its antigen is still unknown. Base qualities were left out, and no much larger clone turns up one base away. According to the germline V gene, CDR1 reads MNHEY and CDR2 reads SVGAGI. The junction carries 13 bases between V and J, which are trimmed by 0 bases and 1 base respectively. The CDR3 covers 16 residues, taking in both the cysteine and the phenylalanine. Just CDR3 DNA is preserved here, 48 bases in frame from base 1. This record belongs to a study of cytomegalovirus exposure and HLA in healthy donors (dated by TCRdb to about 2017). Study-level background: According to an earlier analysis of several hundred of the donors, about 179 million T cells yielded 117 million unique TCR beta sequences and about 300 Gb of sequence data. Among some 400 genotyped donors of the cohort, an average of approximately 240,000 unique TCR beta nucleotide sequences was sequenced per donor, of which about 18% were non-productive. Donor age, sex, ethnicity and CMV serostatus were compiled together with the repertoire data. The number of donors typed differed by locus, with about 629-640 for A, B, C, DRB1 and DQB1, roughly 520 for DQA1, about 610 for DPA1, and over 400 for DPB1. The study aimed to test whether signatures of past pathogen exposure could be identified by cataloging public T cell receptors. In addition to the first cohort of around 670 subjects, a separate validation cohort of over 90 different subjects was used. All discovery cohort repertoires had been generated on a single sequencing platform. Class I and class II HLA loci were covered by the typing at four-digit resolution. To study patterns of TCR occurrence, a later analysis re-analyzed previously published TCR beta repertoires from 550 to 800 donors and added high-resolution HLA genotyping. The study profiled the T cell repertoires of hundreds of subjects by immunosequencing and related them to cytomegalovirus serostatus. A later genetic analysis took genome-wide SNP genotypes for about 65% of the 666 donors and used that subset as a discovery cohort. Because of strong linkage in the cohort, roughly five DR-DQ haplotypes were treated as single units for association and clustering. Among the roughly 400 genotyped donors, around 79% belonged to the genetic ancestry cluster associated with self-reported Caucasian donors. An early release that covered about 600 HLA-typed donors contained about 300 gigabases of sequencing data and some 87 million unique TCR sequences. The study combined high-throughput TCR immunosequencing, statistical association of individual TCRs with disease status, and machine learning to predict cytomegalovirus infection status. Rather than using new phenotypic data, the later analysis identified candidate immune exposures from TCR beta sequences and from how often those sequences occurred across donors. An earlier analysis of several hundred of the donors used high-throughput TCR beta sequencing to judge whether each TCR beta V gene segment behaved as functional or pseudogenic.

In total, approximately 700 healthy bone marrow donors made up the cohort. All cohort members were sampled while nominally healthy, although unrecorded immune exposures were likely present. The donor was CMV seronegative and was included in the group of several hundred seronegative cohort members. Every donor gave a peripheral blood sample, and the peripheral blood mononuclear cells from that sample were used for TCR beta sequencing. The Qiagen DNeasy Blood Extraction Kit was used to extract genomic DNA from the blood cell samples. Paper-wide results and their limitations: A later analysis associated 15,000 or so TCR beta sequences with specific HLA alleles at a false discovery rate of 0.05. Linkage disequilibrium might explain the correlated functional status among segregating V segments, but an unknown experimental factor could not be ruled out. In a later analysis, several top co-occurrence clusters were reported to appear linked to parvovirus B19, influenza, CMV and Epstein-Barr virus. According to the authors, the approach could potentially be generalized to other disease states and immunological phenotypes. In a later genetic analysis, a missense DCLRE1C variant was associated with V-gene and J-gene trimming of TCR beta chains, and the association was replicated in an independent cohort. Immune exposure information for the cohort was limited to CMV serostatus. A further reported finding was that TCR beta sequences accurately predicted the HLA-A and HLA-B alleles for most subjects in the first cohort. Most TCR sequences were seen in very few donors, while some public TCRs were found in many individuals. This cohort had only TCR beta chains sequenced, and the lack of alpha or paired-chain data limited which features could be detected. Because counts were too low, seventeen rarely observed V segments, including chromosome 9 orphons, were excluded from the earlier analysis of around 590 of the donors. The classifier was reported to diagnose cytomegalovirus status with high specificity and sensitivity in both the original and validation cohorts. In a later analysis, TCR association rates were found to vary across HLA loci, with the most associated TCRs seen for DRB1 alleles and the fewest for HLA-C alleles. The sequencing pipeline was judged likely to have produced a cluster of highly shared sequence variants as a technical artifact. Strong co-occurrence of HLA alleles, especially DR and DQ, made assigning TCR associations to individual alleles difficult. A later analysis found that most CMV-associated TCR beta chains appeared HLA-restricted, with HLA associations seemingly driven largely by CMV exposure. A total of about 180 TCR beta chains were listed by the study as associated with cytomegalovirus. According to a later genetic analysis, donors in an Asian-associated ancestry cluster had fewer N-insertions in productive TCRs than the approximately 710-donor mean. Because HLA typing was unavailable for some donors at each locus, only the typed subset was used in association tests. Presence/absence analyses assumed roughly uniform sequencing depth across donors, an assumption that may not hold. In vitro tests confirmed that a few of the cytomegalovirus-associated TCR beta chains recognize cytomegalovirus antigens. Some IMGT-functional V segments, including TRBV6-2 and TRBV6-3, could not be told apart with the 87-base-pair reads, so those segments were excluded. In a later analysis, HLA-associated TCR beta chains showed more clonal expansion and lower generation probabilities than non-associated chains that were equally common. Broadly in line with IMGT annotations, most TCR beta V segments showed up in productive rearrangements about 87% or about 30% of the time in an earlier analysis of under 700 of the donors.

The library was prepared using the immunoSEQ multiplex PCR assay. For the multiplex PCR, a mixture combining 60 forward primers for TCR Vbeta segments and 13 reverse primers for TCR Jbeta segments was used. The CDR3 region of rearranged TCR beta genes was amplified from genomic DNA with a multiplex PCR assay. The Illumina HiSeq System was used to sequence the amplified TCR beta libraries as 87-base-pair reads. In the original analysis: In a later analysis, some 80 million unique TCR beta chains were counted across the roughly 700 repertoires, and some 10 million of these chains were shared by at least two donors. To remove PCR and sequencing errors, raw reads were error-corrected and collapsed into unique sequences using a nearest-neighbor algorithm that merged closely related sequences. V, D and J gene segments were assigned by aligning CDR3 sequences to IMGT reference sequences. For a sequence to be retained, at least a six-nucleotide match to both a V gene segment and a J gene segment was required. Rearrangements were classified as productive when the CDR3 lacked stop codons and remained in frame with V and J, and all other rearrangements were classified as non-productive. CDR3 was defined according to IMGT convention as the region running from the second conserved V-encoded cysteine to the conserved J-encoded phenylalanine. Sequences without an unambiguous match to a single V gene segment were excluded from the earlier analysis of 450 to 650 of the donors. In an earlier analysis of 587 of the donors, V segments were called functional above 56.7% productive rearrangements and were called segregating when the between-donor standard deviation exceeded 5%. A statistical classification framework was built for diagnosing cytomegalovirus status from the catalog of TCR beta chain sequences. In a later analysis, TCR nucleotide sequences were compared against IMGT/GENE-DB human TR gene sequences so that V and J genes could be assigned. A later analysis assigned CDR3 sequences and most-parsimonious VDJ recombination scenarios with the TCRdist pipeline. A later analysis defined each TCR beta chain by its CDR3 amino acid sequence plus V-gene family, and excluded reads lacking a unique V-gene family. A later analysis removed 592 highly shared, low-generation-probability nucleotide sequences to deal with suspected cross-contamination and a sequencing artifact. In a later analysis, a clonal expansion index for each public chain was calculated from normalized within-repertoire ranks of inferred template counts. In a later analysis, generation probabilities were computed with a VDJ recombination model fitted to out-of-frame rearrangements, and the resulting probabilities were checked against IGoR. In a later analysis, TCR-TCR, TCR-HLA and TCR-CMV co-occurrence was scored with hypergeometric tests, and a repertoire-size bias correction was applied to TCR pairs. In a later analysis, false discovery rates were estimated by permuting HLA or CMV assignments 20 times. In a later analysis, co-occurring TCRs were grouped using DBSCAN, with TCRdist sequence similarity added in when clustering inside HLA-allele-positive subsets. Repertoires with fewer than 30,000 or more than 120,000 public chains, plus five repertoires with anomalous nucleotide sharing, were excluded from co-occurrence clustering. TCRdb mirrors the immuneACCESS table, restricted to in-frame sequences. Some clones are absent from its copies; in checked studies, under half trace to an unresolved V gene, and the reason for the others is unknown. V, J and clone size were drawn from that table, and D and trimming were deduced from the DNA. The sample data list over 50,000 clones, and about 90% of these were observed just once. Clones ranked in the top ten supply more than 1.4% of the sample.

The chain is encoded by TRBV6-5 joined to TRBJ2-7, with no reliable assignment of the D segment. This TCR was recovered from a man aged 18 to 35 in good health and CMV-seronegative. Material: PBMCs. The DNA reads TGTGCCAGCAGTTACTCGGGCCGTATTCATTCCTACGAGCAGTACTTC. This yields the protein CASSYSGRIHSYEQYF.